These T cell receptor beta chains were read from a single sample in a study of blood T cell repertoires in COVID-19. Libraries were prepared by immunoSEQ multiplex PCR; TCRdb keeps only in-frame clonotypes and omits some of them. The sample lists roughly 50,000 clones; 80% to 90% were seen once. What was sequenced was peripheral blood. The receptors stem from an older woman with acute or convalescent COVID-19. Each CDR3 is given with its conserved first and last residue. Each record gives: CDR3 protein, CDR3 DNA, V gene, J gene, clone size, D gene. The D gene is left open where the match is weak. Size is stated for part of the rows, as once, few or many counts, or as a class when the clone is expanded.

CDR3: CASSRDRGTEAFF; DNA: TGTGCCAGCAGTCGAGACAGGGGGACTGAAGCTTTCTTT; V: TRBV6-4; J: TRBJ1-1; size: .; D: TRBD1
CDR3: CASSLEGQGVDEQFF; DNA: TGCGCCAGCAGCTTGGAGGGACAGGGTGTCGATGAGCAGTTCTTC; V: TRBV5-1; J: TRBJ2-1; size: once; D: TRBD1
CDR3: CASSAGQGNNQPQHF; DNA: TGTGCCAGCAGCGCGGGACAGGGCAACAATCAGCCCCAGCATTTT; V: TRBV7-9; J: TRBJ1-5; size: .; D: TRBD1
CDR3: CTSNGTGGNQPQHF; DNA: TGCACCAGCAACGGGACAGGGGGGAATCAGCCCCAGCATTTT; V: TRBV1; J: TRBJ1-5; size: .; D: .
CDR3: CAWSGSDYHEQYF; DNA: TGTGCCTGGAGTGGGTCCGACTACCACGAGCAGTACTTC; V: TRBV30; J: TRBJ2-7; size: once; D: .
CDR3: CASSQDSAGSYNEQFF; DNA: TGTGCCAGCAGCCAAGATTCGGCGGGGTCCTACAATGAGCAGTTCTTC; V: TRBV4-2; J: TRBJ2-1; size: .; D: .
CDR3: CASSPRQGMVSGANVLTF; DNA: TGTGCCAGCAGTCCAAGACAGGGGATGGTCTCTGGGGCCAACGTCCTGACTTTC; V: TRBV6-6; J: TRBJ2-6; size: few; D: TRBD1
CDR3: CASSQGSGGGTDTQYF; DNA: TGTGCCAGCAGCCAAGGTAGCGGGGGGGGGACAGATACGCAGTATTTT; V: TRBV4-2; J: TRBJ2-3; size: .; D: TRBD2
CDR3: CASSHRAGGTDTQYF; DNA: TGCGCCAGCAGCCACCGAGCGGGAGGGACAGATACGCAGTATTTT; V: TRBV5-1; J: TRBJ2-3; size: once; D: TRBD2
CDR3: CASSESWTGSYGYTF; DNA: TGTGCCAGCAGTGAAAGTTGGACAGGGTCCTATGGCTACACCTTC; V: TRBV6-1; J: TRBJ1-2; size: .; D: TRBD1
CDR3: CATRGIHDEQYF; DNA: TGTGCCACCCGAGGAATTCACGACGAGCAGTACTTC; V: TRBV19; J: TRBJ2-7; size: .; D: .
CDR3: CATSDFSTSTDTQYF; DNA: TGTGCCACCAGTGATTTTAGCACTAGCACAGATACGCAGTATTTT; V: TRBV24-1; J: TRBJ2-3; size: .; D: .
CDR3: CASSVGGSPINDSPLHF; DNA: TGTGCCAGCAGTGTGGGGGGGAGTCCGATTAACGATTCACCCCTCCACTTT; V: TRBV28; J: TRBJ1-6; size: .; D: .
CDR3: CASKRSGTGVITGELFF; DNA: TGTGCCAGCAAAAGATCCGGGACAGGGGTTATCACCGGGGAGCTGTTTTTT; V: TRBV28; J: TRBJ2-2; size: .; D: TRBD1
CDR3: CASSDAGLGNEQFF; DNA: TGTGCCAGCAGTGACGCAGGACTAGGTAATGAGCAGTTCTTC; V: TRBV6-4; J: TRBJ2-1; size: .; D: TRBD2
CDR3: CASSLAPRGTGANVLTF; DNA: TGCGCCAGCAGCTTGGCCCCGCGGGGTACTGGGGCCAACGTCCTGACTTTC; V: TRBV5-1; J: TRBJ2-6; size: .; D: .
CDR3: CASSEVGDSYNEQFF; DNA: TGTGCCAGCAGTGAAGTCGGGGATTCCTACAATGAGCAGTTCTTC; V: TRBV6-1; J: TRBJ2-1; size: .; D: .
CDR3: CASSLLVSGGRNEQFF; DNA: TGTGCCAGCAGCTTGCTGGTTAGCGGGGGACGCAATGAGCAGTTCTTC; V: TRBV5-5; J: TRBJ2-1; size: .; D: TRBD2
CDR3: CASSFWFSGRGKETQYF; DNA: TGTGCCAGCAGTTTTTGGTTTAGCGGGAGAGGGAAAGAGACCCAGTACTTC; V: TRBV27; J: TRBJ2-5; size: many; D: TRBD2
CDR3: CATSDSFTDDNEQFF; DNA: TGTGCCACCAGTGATTCATTCACAGACGACAATGAGCAGTTCTTC; V: TRBV24-1; J: TRBJ2-1; size: .; D: .
CDR3: CASSIAGGMNSPLHF; DNA: TGTGCCAGTAGTATCGCTGGGGGGATGAATTCACCCCTCCACTTT; V: TRBV19; J: TRBJ1-6; size: .; D: .
CDR3: CASSEKTSGFPTDTQYF; DNA: TGTGCCAGCAGCGAAAAGACTAGCGGGTTCCCCACAGATACGCAGTATTTT; V: TRBV7-9; J: TRBJ2-3; size: .; D: TRBD2
CDR3: CAISGQGETEAFF; DNA: TGTGCCATCAGCGGACAGGGGGAAACTGAAGCTTTCTTT; V: TRBV10-3; J: TRBJ1-1; size: .; D: TRBD1
CDR3: CASSPPGSSSNEQFF; DNA: TGTGCCAGCAGCCCCCCGGGAAGTTCTAGCAATGAGCAGTTCTTC; V: TRBV7-9; J: TRBJ2-1; size: .; D: .
CDR3: CASSVPGLAGSNEQFF; DNA: TGTGCCAGCAGCGTACCTGGACTAGCGGGAAGCAATGAGCAGTTCTTC; V: TRBV9; J: TRBJ2-1; size: .; D: TRBD2
CDR3: CAISENSGQGGEQYF; DNA: TGTGCCATCAGTGAGAATTCGGGACAGGGAGGCGAGCAGTACTTC; V: TRBV10-3; J: TRBJ2-7; size: .; D: TRBD1
CDR3: CASSYSVTYNSPLHF; DNA: TGTGCCAGCAGTTATTCGGTGACCTATAATTCACCCCTCCACTTT; V: TRBV6-6; J: TRBJ1-6; size: .; D: .
CDR3: CASSPGSGANVLTF; DNA: TGTGCCAGCAGTCCCGGCTCTGGGGCCAACGTCCTGACTTTC; V: TRBV27; J: TRBJ2-6; size: .; D: .
CDR3: CASSLIRGNTEAFF; DNA: TGCGCCAGCAGCCTGATACGGGGGAACACTGAAGCTTTCTTT; V: TRBV5-1; J: TRBJ1-1; size: .; D: .
CDR3: CASSPQGVNYGYTF; DNA: TGCGCCAGCAGTCCACAGGGGGTCAACTATGGCTACACCTTC; V: TRBV10-1; J: TRBJ1-2; size: .; D: TRBD1
CDR3: CASSLTGNYGYTF; DNA: TGTGCCAGCAGCCTGACCGGGAACTATGGCTACACCTTC; V: TRBV4-2; J: TRBJ1-2; size: .; D: .
CDR3: CASSPAELAVASYNEQFF; DNA: TGTGCCAGCAGTCCCGCGGAACTAGCGGTCGCCTCCTACAATGAGCAGTTCTTC; V: TRBV27; J: TRBJ2-1; size: .; D: TRBD2
CDR3: CASSQNSGGKNEQFF; DNA: TGTGCCAGTAGTCAAAACTCCGGGGGGAAGAATGAGCAGTTCTTC; V: TRBV19; J: TRBJ2-1; size: .; D: TRBD2
CDR3: CASSGTGGHQNNEKLFF; DNA: TGTGCCAGCAGCGGAACAGGGGGCCATCAGAATAATGAAAAACTGTTTTTT; V: TRBV7-2; J: TRBJ1-4; size: .; D: TRBD1
CDR3: CSAPVNTEAFF; DNA: TGCAGTGCCCCCGTAAACACTGAAGCTTTCTTT; V: TRBV20-1; J: TRBJ1-1; size: .; D: .
CDR3: CASSPLDSNQPQHF; DNA: TGTGCCAGCTCACCCCTGGACAGTAATCAGCCCCAGCATTTT; V: TRBV18; J: TRBJ1-5; size: .; D: .
CDR3: CASSLVGRASEQYF; DNA: TGTGCCAGCAGCTTGGTTGGGCGGGCGAGCGAGCAGTACTTC; V: TRBV5-5; J: TRBJ2-7; size: .; D: .
CDR3: CASSPGLVRHEQYF; DNA: TGTGCCAGCAGCCCCGGACTAGTCAGACACGAGCAGTACTTC; V: TRBV14; J: TRBJ2-7; size: .; D: TRBD2
CDR3: CATSVSVANTGELFF; DNA: TGTGCCACCAGTGTGAGCGTAGCGAACACCGGGGAGCTGTTTTTT; V: TRBV24-1; J: TRBJ2-2; size: .; D: .
CDR3: CASSLAGIWVLEPQHF; DNA: TGTGCCAGCAGTTTGGCAGGGATTTGGGTATTGGAGCCCCAGCATTTT; V: TRBV6-2/TRBV6-3; J: TRBJ1-5; size: .; D: .
CDR3: CASSLLSGKLFF; DNA: TGTGCCAGCAGTTTGCTCAGTGGAAAACTGTTTTTT; V: TRBV6-5; J: TRBJ1-4; size: .; D: .
CDR3: CASSLLGDRSSGANVLTF; DNA: TGTGCCAGCAGCTTGTTGGGGGACAGGTCGAGTGGGGCCAACGTCCTGACTTTC; V: TRBV5-6; J: TRBJ2-6; size: .; D: TRBD1
CDR3: CASSLAVTGGNTIYF; DNA: TGTGCCAGCAGTTTAGCGGTAACAGGCGGAAACACCATATATTTT; V: TRBV28; J: TRBJ1-3; size: .; D: .